This T cell receptor (beta chain) was captured by sequencing in a study of persistence of HIV-infected CD4 T cells (TCRdb year 2020). With regard to the full study: CMV- and HIV-1 Gag-responding CD4+ T cells were isolated from ART-treated individuals so that antigen-driven clonal expansion of HIV-1-infected cells could be examined. The median time the participants had spent on suppressive ART was approximately eight years. In the cross-participant TCR cluster analysis, under ten participants were included for CMV and 6 or 7 participants were included for Gag. Apart from a couple of participants who underwent leukapheresis at a single time point, peripheral blood samples of up to roughly 180 mL were collected from participants at multiple time points. The clonality of all cells in each sorted population was measured by TCRbeta sequencing, and the clonality of infected cells was measured by proviral sequencing. Broad study findings and their caveats: Within the same sorted populations, TCR oligoclonality correlated with proviral oligoclonality. TCRbeta richness in CMV- and Gag-responding cells was significantly lower than in anti-CD3/anti-CD28-responding cells; CMV-responding cells had higher oligoclonality than CD3/CD28-stimulated and Gag-responding cells. The study involved few individuals and tested only a limited range of antigens. Enrichment of degenerate expanded CDR3beta sequences was found in antigen-responding cells, suggesting convergent selection of CD4+ responses to CMV and Gag. Because the TCR analyses were done in bulk, restricting them to just the rare CMV-responding cells that actually carried HIV-1 proviruses was not possible.

What the treatment or condition label conveys for this sample: suppressive antiretroviral therapy. A pool of overlapping HIV-1 Gag 15-mer peptides, at roughly 1 ug per peptide per mL, was used to stimulate the cells. Memory populations depleted of antigen-responding cells were obtained by sorting nonresponding CD40L-negative CD69-negative CD45RO-high memory CD4+ T cells. HIV-1-infected adults in whom suppressive ART had been started during chronic infection were enrolled as participants. For at least 4 years, participants had undetectable plasma HIV-1 RNA, below 50 copies/mL. To be included, participants needed a CD4+ T cell count above 400 cells/uL and a positive CMV serology. Before stimulation, PBMCs were isolated using density centrifugation and then depleted of CD8+ T cells. For 15 to 20 hours, the CD8-depleted PBMCs were stimulated with anti-CD28/CD49d costimulation, a CD40-blocking antibody, and enfuvirtide to prevent new infections. Cells were sorted on a Beckman Coulter MoFlo Legacy or XDP sorter, with propidium iodide excluding dead cells. Genomic DNA was extracted with the QIAamp DNA Mini Kit for samples above one million cells, otherwise with the Quick-DNA Microprep Kit.

CDR1 is given as SGHNT and CDR2 as YYREEE, both from the germline V gene (reference sequence). V is trimmed back by 4 bases and J by 2 bases, and the junction contains 6 bases that no gene match accounts for. The CDR3 has 14 amino acids, counting the end cysteine and phenylalanine. The entry retains the CDR3 DNA only, 42 bases that are in frame from base 1. TCRbeta repertoires were sequenced from genomic DNA with the immunoSEQ hsTCRB assay version 4 in survey mode. For TCRbeta sequencing, genomic DNA was diluted to roughly 10 ng/uL, and up to roughly 1 ug was used per sample. Concerning the study's data processing: TCRbeta data analysis was done in ImmunoSeq Analyzer 3.0, and diversity was calculated on productive nucleotide rearrangements. Using the Immunarch R package, the improved Chao index served to estimate lower-bound TCR diversity and the Gini coefficient served to estimate clonality. Nucleotide rearrangements that differed but encoded the same CDR3beta amino acid sequence were counted as separate clonotypes. TCRbeta sequences significantly enriched in antigen-responding cells relative to anti-CD3/anti-CD28-activated cells were identified by differential abundance analysis. Using predicted peptide-MHC specificity as the basis, GLIPH2 grouped TCRs into clusters, both for each participant individually and for the merged data sets that combined participants. Imported from immuneACCESS, the table was reduced by TCRdb to in-frame sequences with V and J called. These copies leave out some clones; in studies compared against another copy, an unresolved V gene accounts for under half, and the cause of the remainder is not known. V and J calls and clone size follow that table, whereas D and trimming were derived from the DNA. In all, the sample holds about 64,000 clones, and under 80% of those were seen once. Of the sample, approximately 1.7% falls within the top ten clones.

Notes on this clone: What antigen it recognizes has not been identified. Base-call qualities are not available, and no considerably larger clone is one nucleotide away.

This specimen was CD4+ T cells sorted from PBMCs after roughly 18-hour stimulation, taken from a patient who received antiretroviral therapy. This sample's cell subset or site label indicates: CD40L-CD69- CD45RO-high memory CD4 T cells not responding to Gag peptides. This TCR came from an adult man with HIV who was CMV-seropositive. The rearrangement joined TRBV5-4 to TRBJ2-7, and TRBD2 matches 7 of the central bases. The CDR3 amino acid sequence is: CASSTWGGAYEQYF. The DNA is TGTGCCAGCAGCACGTGGGGAGGGGCCTACGAGCAGTACTTC.